This TCR beta chain stems from a study of T cells after yellow fever vaccination. Germline loops: CDR1 SNHLY, CDR2 FYNNEI. The V gene lost 7 bases and the J gene lost 2 bases, with 12 bases spanning the gap. This CDR3 has 13 amino acids. This clonotype was detected many times. The 5'RACE template-switching step produced TCR cDNA and added a universal primer site and UMIs. TCRdb analysed the 5' RACE reads with MiXCR anew, one entry per CDR3 protein. This table holds under 350,000 distinct CDR3 sequences, over 4% found once. The input for sequencing was PBMCs, taken 5 days after the yellow fever booster vaccination. This receptor was identified in a man younger than 30 who received the YFV17D yellow fever vaccine. V gene TRBV2 combines with J gene TRBJ2-7; D may match TRBD1 or TRBD2 (5 bases each). CDR3 sequence (DNA): TGTGCCAGCACTGGCCCGGGGCCCTACGAGCAGTACTTC. Encoded protein: CASTGPGPYEQYF.